Presented here are 20 T cell receptor beta chains from one specimen sequenced in a study of T cell repertoires in cytomegalovirus infection. One entry per CDR3 protein results from TCRdb running MiXCR on the reads. The profile shows almost 500,000 distinct CDR3 sequences, about 11% of them singletons. The material sequenced was PBMCs. These receptors were obtained from a human donor in good health (CMV status not recorded). Some clones in this sample may be carry-over from other donors' samples.

The chain is built from TRBV20-1 and TRBJ1-5, with D uncertain. The V end lost 0 bases, the J end lost 0 bases, and 12 bases lay between the germline ends. The CDR3 runs to 16 residues. Looked up from germline, CDR1 is DFQATT and CDR2 is SNEGSKA (reference sequence). CDR3 nucleotides: TGCAGTGCTAGAGATTGGAGCCGTAATAGCAATCAGCCCCAGCATTTT. Amino acid sequence: CSARDWSRNSNQPQHF.

This clonotype was detected ten times or more. This chain joins TRBV6-1 and TRBJ1-5; D not resolved. The CDR3 has 15 residues. CDR1 and CDR2 from the germline V gene are MNHNS and SASEGT. V dropped 8 bases and J dropped 3 bases, with 17 bases sitting between them. The CDR3 region is CASGESGILNQPQHF. The CDR3 DNA sequence: TGTGCCAGCGGGGAGAGCGGTATACTCAATCAGCCCCAGCATTTT.

This clonotype was detected many times. The chain employs TRBV19 and TRBJ2-6, with TRBD2 as a possible D gene (6 bases). The CDR3 has 20 amino acids. V lost 9 bases to trimming and J lost 1 base, with 28 bases between them. The germline gives CDR1 LNHDA, CDR2 SQIVND (reference sequence). CDR3 bases: TGTGCCAGCCGGCCTCGTATGATCGGGCAGGGAGGATCTGGGGCCAACGTCCTGACTTTC. It translates to CASRPRMIGQGGSGANVLTF. The full variable domain, its missing parts supplied by reference TRBV19 and TRBJ2-6, is DGGITQSPKYLFRKEGQNVTLSCEQNLNHDAMYWYRQDPGQGLRLIYYSQIVNDFQKGDIAEGYSVSREKKESFPLTVTSAQKNPTAFYLCASRPRMIGQGGSGANVLTFGAGSRLTVL.

The chain is built from TRBV2 and TRBJ1-2; D gene uncertain. This CDR3 spans 11 amino acids. Germline CDR1 reads SNHLY; CDR2 reads FYNNEI. Trimming left V 7 bases short and J 9 bases short, with 12 bases between. DNA of the CDR3: TGTGCCAGCATGGGGAAATCTAGCTACACCTTC. It specifies CASMGKSSYTF. Looking up the rest from reference TRBV2 and TRBJ1-2 gives the full variable domain: EPEVTQTPSHQVTQMGQEVILRCVPISNHLYFYWYRQILGQKVEFLVSFYNNEISEKSEIFDDQFSVERPDGSNFTLKIRSTKLEDSAMYFCASMGKSSYTFGSGTRLTVV.

Ten or more counts support this clonotype. This chain joins TRBV4-1 and TRBJ1-6; D gene unclear. Germline lookup yields CDR1 MGHRA and CDR2 YSYEKL. The V and J ends lost 0 bases and 10 bases respectively, with 7 bases between them. The CDR3 extends over 13 amino acids. CDR3 in DNA: TGCGCCAGCAGCCAAGAAATCTCCTCACCCCTCCACTTT. Encoded protein: CASSQEISSPLHF.

Points on this clonotype: A read error may be the cause here, since a much bigger clone is one base away. V gene TRBV20-1 combines with J gene TRBJ2-5; 14 bases match TRBD2. V shed 7 bases and J 5 bases; nucleotides not matched to a gene: 9. The CDR3 loop spans 15 amino acids. Germline values: CDR1 DFQATT, CDR2 SNEGSKA (reference sequence). The CDR3: CSDRGGTSGSETQYF. As DNA, the CDR3 is TGCAGTGATAGGGGGGGGACTAGCGGGAGTGAGACCCAGTACTTC.

This clonotype was recorded many times. The CDR3 nucleotides read TGTGCCAGCAGCTTCGCAGGCGGCAGCTCCTACAATGAGCAGTTCTTC. This codes for CASSFAGGSSYNEQFF. The gene calls are TRBV7-3 and TRBJ2-1; D call uncertain. This CDR3 region has 16 residues. V was pared by 3 bases and J by 0 bases, with 12 bases between. Germline V gene lookup returns CDR1 SGHTA and CDR2 FQGTGA.

This chain connects TRBV2 to TRBJ2-1, with TRBD2 identical over 14 bases. Germline lookup yields CDR1 SNHLY and CDR2 FYNNEI. The V and J ends lost 11 bases and 6 bases, in that order; junction bases with no gene match: 6. CDR3 length equals 14 residues. In DNA, the CDR3 is TGTGCCGGGAAGGGACTAGCGGGAGTCAATGAGCAGTTCTTC. Residues: CAGKGLAGVNEQFF.

This clonotype was seen repeatedly, ten times or more. V is TRBV12-3 or TRBV12-4 and J is TRBJ2-7, with D perhaps matching TRBD1 (6 bases). The length of the CDR3 is 16 residues. V dropped 3 bases and J dropped 0 bases, with 15 bases sitting between them. CDR3 sequence reads: CASSFIPWTDSYEQYF. The CDR3 DNA is TGTGCCAGCAGTTTCATCCCATGGACAGACTCCTACGAGCAGTACTTC.

The chain joins TRBV20-1 to TRBJ2-7; 10 nucleotides match TRBD2. J lost 7 bases, V lost 1 base, and 22 bases had no gene match. The CDR3 has 19 residues. Germline V gene lookup returns CDR1 DFQATT and CDR2 SNEGSKA (reference sequence). The CDR3 spells CSARGLASGSSSVTGEQYF. DNA of the CDR3: TGCAGTGCTAGAGGGTTGGCTAGCGGGAGCTCCTCGGTGACAGGGGAGCAGTACTTC.

This clonotype was found many times. This chain joins TRBV6-1 and TRBJ2-5, with 9 bases fitting TRBD1. Unmatched junction bases numbered 10, after V lost 4 bases and J lost 4 bases. The CDR3 loop spans 16 amino acids. CDR1 and CDR2 from the germline V gene are MNHNS and SASEGT. DNA for the CDR3: TGTGCCAGCAGTGGAGAAAGGGACAGGGCGACAGAGACCCAGTACTTC. Translation: CASSGERDRATETQYF.

The sample holds many counts of this clonotype. The chain has TRBV12-5 and TRBJ1-2, with D uncertain. The CDR3 has 12 amino acids. V was pared by 3 bases and J by 10 bases, with 12 bases between. Germline V gene sequence: CDR1 LGHNT, CDR2 FRNRAP. The DNA for the CDR3 is TGTGCTAGTGGTTTCGCTAACCTAGACTACACCTTC. It codes for CASGFANLDYTF.

This clonotype has ten or more counts. The rearrangement links TRBV12-5 to TRBJ1-1, with TRBD1 as a possible D gene (6 bases). This CDR3 region has 12 residues. CDR1 is LGHNT and CDR2 is FRNRAP in the germline V gene. V was pared by 6 bases and J by 7 bases, with 12 bases between. CDR3 protein: CASGPGQHEAFF. CDR3 bases: TGTGCTAGTGGACCTGGACAGCATGAAGCTTTCTTT.

This clonotype occurred many times. The genes are TRBV10-3 and TRBJ1-4; D might be TRBD1 (5 bases). Per the germline V gene, CDR1 is ENHRY and CDR2 is SYGVKD. Between the trimmed V and J ends, which lost 5 bases and 7 bases, there was a span of 14 bases. The CDR3 length is 14 residues. This CDR3 is CAISTGTPGEKLFF. In DNA form, the CDR3 reads TGTGCCATCAGTACGGGGACCCCGGGTGAAAAACTGTTTTTT.

This rearrangement joins TRBV2 to TRBJ1-2, with unresolved D. This CDR3 has 13 amino acids. V lost 8 bases, J lost 0 bases, and 10 bases lay in between. Per the germline V gene, CDR1 is SNHLY and CDR2 is FYNNEI. The CDR3 loop is CASRGPTNYGYTF. CDR3 coding DNA: TGTGCCAGCCGGGGTCCAACTAACTATGGCTACACCTTC.

This clonotype was counted ten times or more. V is TRBV28 and J is TRBJ2-1; weak D call: TRBD1 (6 bases). Germline CDR1 and CDR2: MDHEN and SYDVKM. V gave up 7 bases and J gave up 4 bases, with 14 bases separating them. CDR3 length equals 14 residues. In DNA form, the CDR3 reads TGTGCCAGCAAGGAGGACAGAGAGTACAATGAGCAGTTCTTC. It translates to CASKEDREYNEQFF.

The sample holds many counts of this clonotype. The chain links TRBV11-2 to TRBJ2-3, with TRBD2 matching over 11 bases. Germline CDR1 and CDR2: SGHAT and FQNNGV. This CDR3 contains 15 residues. V trimming: 5 bases; J trimming: 4 bases; junction bases outside the gene matches: 5. This CDR3 is CASSPSGGRADTQYF. CDR3 coding DNA: TGTGCCAGCAGCCCTAGCGGGGGGCGGGCAGATACGCAGTATTTT.

In regard to this clonotype: The junction and the germline gene differ at one end; a read error may be behind it. The chain has TRBV5-1 and TRBJ2-6; a weak D match, TRBD1 (7 bases). Per germline, CDR1 SGHRS and CDR2 YFSETQ. The CDR3 extends over 16 amino acids. CDR3 DNA: TGCGCCAGCGGAAGCAGGGGGACTGGTGGGGCTAACGTCCTGACTTTC. Translation gives CASGSRGTGGANVLTF.

This clonotype has at least ten counts. V gene TRBV20-1 combines with J gene TRBJ2-1; D not resolved. Trimming removed 6 bases at V and 2 bases at J, with 17 bases between. CDR1 is DFQATT, CDR2 SNEGSKA, per germline (reference sequence). The CDR3 is made up of 15 amino acids. CDR3 sequence (DNA): TGCAGTGCGGGTGAGCTGAAAGGGCCCTACAATGAGCAGTTCTTC. Protein sequence: CSAGELKGPYNEQFF.

A remark on this clonotype: A read error may be the cause here, since a much bigger clone is one base away. The rearrangement uses TRBV19 and TRBJ2-4; possible D gene TRBD1, 6 bases. Germline CDR1 is LNHDA and CDR2 is SQIVND (reference sequence). The CDR3 has 13 residues. The CDR3: CASSRTAKNVQYF. CDR3 nucleotide sequence: TGTGCCAGTAGTCGGACAGCCAAAAACGTTCAGTACTTC.